Listed here are 25 T cell receptor beta chains from one sample, sequenced in a study of control samples from healthy donors and cancer patients. The data were produced by immunoSEQ multiplex PCR, yet TCRdb's version contains in-frame clones alone and is incomplete. Among around 140,000 clones listed, 91% were seen once. The specimen sequenced was blood. These receptors came from a man between 18 and 35 years old in good health.

The chain combines TRBV10-3 with TRBJ1-3; unclear D gene. Between the trimmed V and J ends, which lost 4 bases and 0 bases, there was a span of 13 bases. This CDR3 has 16 residues. CDR1 and CDR2 from the germline V gene are ENHRY and SYGVKD. For the CDR3, the DNA is TGTGCCATCAGTGGGACGTCGTTCAACTCTGGAAACACCATATATTTT. Translation: CAISGTSFNSGNTIYF.

The V and J genes are TRBV5-1 and TRBJ2-7; D is unresolved. This CDR3 region has 13 residues. The ends were cut back, 4 bases at V and 5 bases at J, with 13 bases in the middle. Germline lookup yields CDR1 SGHRS and CDR2 YFSETQ. The CDR3 loop reads CASSLADSHEQYF. The CDR3 DNA sequence: TGCGCCAGCAGCCTTGCCGACTCTCACGAGCAGTACTTC.

V usage is TRBV6-5 and J usage is TRBJ1-2, with a weak D call TRBD1 (5 bases). V was shortened by 8 bases and J by 4 bases, with 11 bases between the two germline ends. CDR1 and CDR2 (germline): MNHEY, SVGAGI. This CDR3 region has 12 residues. The CDR3 DNA follows: TGTGCCAGCTCCAGGGAAACCTATGGCTACACCTTC. Translating gives CASSRETYGYTF.

The chain has TRBV19 and TRBJ1-1; D is perhaps TRBD1 (6 bases). The V end lost 3 bases, the J end lost 2 bases, and 16 bases lay between the germline ends. Looked up from germline, CDR1 is LNHDA and CDR2 is SQIVND (reference sequence). This CDR3 region has 16 residues. In nucleotides, the CDR3 is TGTGCCAGTAGTATTATATCTGCCAGGGGCAACACTGAAGCTTTCTTT. This codes for CASSIISARGNTEAFF.

This chain links TRBV28 with TRBJ1-2, with TRBD1 matching over 8 bases. Unmatched junction bases numbered 5, after V lost 6 bases and J lost 8 bases. CDR1 is MDHEN and CDR2 is SYDVKM in the germline V gene. The CDR3 is made up of 12 amino acids. This CDR3 reads CASRPGGGGYTF. The CDR3, as DNA: TGTGCCAGCAGGCCAGGGGGCGGCGGCTACACCTTC.

The rearrangement links TRBV30 to TRBJ2-3; unclear D gene. Per germline, CDR1 GTSNPN and CDR2 SVGIG (reference sequence). The CDR3 length is 11 residues. V lost 4 bases and J 6 bases, leaving 8 bases between the germline ends. Here the CDR3 reads CAWMIVDTQYF. The CDR3 nucleotides are TGTGCCTGGATGATAGTCGATACGCAGTATTTT. The full variable domain, rest sourced from reference TRBV30 and TRBJ2-3, is SQTIHQWPATLVQPVGSPLSLECTVEGTSNPNLYWYRQAAGRGLQLLFYSVGIGQISSEVPQNLSASRPQDRQFILSSKKLLLSDSGFYLCAWMIVDTQYFGPGTRLTVL.

This chain uses TRBV27 with TRBJ1-6, with D unclear. This CDR3 has 13 residues. CDR1 MNHEY and CDR2 SMNVEV come from the germline V gene (reference sequence). V was cut by 0 bases and J by 11 bases, with 8 bases left in between. CDR3 sequence: CASSLSGPAPLHF. The CDR3 coding sequence is TGTGCCAGCAGTTTATCGGGTCCGGCACCCCTCCACTTT.

Written as DNA, the CDR3 is TGCGCCAGCAGCTTGGGCGGGGGGGCCATTGAGCAGTTCTTC. This sequence encodes CASSLGGGAIEQFF. This chain connects TRBV5-1 to TRBJ2-1; 9 nucleotides line up with TRBD2. The V and J ends lost 0 bases and 9 bases, in that order; junction bases with no gene match: 4. This CDR3 is 14 amino acids long. Germline V gene data show CDR1 as SGHRS and CDR2 as YFSETQ.

The V and J genes are TRBV19 and TRBJ1-1; perhaps TRBD1 as D (5 bases). The length of the CDR3 is 13 residues. From germline, CDR1 is LNHDA and CDR2 SQIVND (reference sequence). V was shortened by 2 bases and J by 2 bases, with 6 bases between the two germline ends. CDR3 coding DNA: TGTGCCAGTAGTATACAGGGAAACACTGAAGCTTTCTTT. It yields the protein CASSIQGNTEAFF.

The rearrangement links TRBV6-5 to TRBJ1-1, with a weak D call TRBD1 (5 bases). The V and J ends lost 6 bases and 7 bases respectively, with 12 bases between them. The CDR3 is made up of 12 amino acids. Germline assignment: CDR1 MNHEY and CDR2 SVGAGI. CDR3 sequence: CASSRGGGEAFF. The CDR3 DNA is TGTGCCAGCAGCCGCGGGGGGGGTGAAGCTTTCTTT.

This clone was counted between two and nine times. The chain links TRBV7-9 to TRBJ2-3; D is possibly TRBD1 or TRBD2 (6 bases each). The germline V and J ends were trimmed by 1 base and 3 bases, with 11 bases remaining between them. This CDR3 region has 15 residues. Germline V CDR1 and CDR2: SEHNR, FQNEAQ (reference sequence). The CDR3 DNA sequence: TGTGCCAGCAGCTTAGAGGGGGGAAGTACAGATACGCAGTATTTT. This encodes CASSLEGGSTDTQYF.

The V and J genes are TRBV18 and TRBJ1-2, with 8 bases identical to TRBD1. Germline lookup yields CDR1 KGHSH and CDR2 LQKENI. V was clipped by 6 bases and J by 4 bases; unmatched bases: 7. The length of the CDR3 is 14 residues. The CDR3: CASSPGQGTYGYTF. The CDR3, as DNA: TGTGCCAGCTCTCCCGGACAGGGCACCTATGGCTACACCTTC.

The V gene is TRBV10-3, the J gene TRBJ2-1; 7 positions agree with TRBD2. CDR1 is ENHRY and CDR2 is SYGVKD in the germline V gene. Unmatched junction bases numbered 11, after V lost 5 bases and J lost 4 bases. CDR3 length: 16 residues. Written as DNA, the CDR3 is TGTGCCATCAGTCCCTGGGGCGGGGGTGGTTACAATGAGCAGTTCTTC. Its translation: CAISPWGGGGYNEQFF.

V is TRBV25-1 and J is TRBJ1-1; D gene ambiguous. CDR3 length equals 12 residues. Germline V gives CDR1 MGHDK, CDR2 SYGVNS. Trimming cost V 4 bases and J 2 bases, with 5 bases left between them. CDR3 loop: CASSGFNTEAFF. The CDR3 region has the DNA TGTGCCAGCAGTGGGTTTAACACTGAAGCTTTCTTT.

Note on this clone: This likely comes from a read error, as the CDR3 has no conserved phenylalanine or tryptophan at its end. Because the CDR3's place on the DNA is in doubt, the DNA is left out and the CDR3 is given as listed by TCRdb. The chain has TRBV12-5 and TRBJ1-4; the tabulated D call, TRBD1, remains unverified against the DNA. The CDR3 length equals 10 residues, ends included. Germline CDR1 LGHNT, CDR2 FRNRAP. CDR3 in amino acids: CASTNRDREL.

This chain joins TRBV19 and TRBJ1-5, with TRBD1 matching 10 bases. CDR3 length equals 17 residues. Germline lookup yields CDR1 LNHDA and CDR2 SQIVND (reference sequence). Trimming at V came to 7 bases and at J to 6 bases, leaving 15 bases not matched to a gene. CDR3 bases: TGTGCCAGTACCGGACAGGGGGGGATTGGGTATTCTCAGCCCCAGCATTTT. Encoded protein: CASTGQGGIGYSQPQHF.

The CDR3 region is CASSVQGFDYGYTF. DNA of the CDR3: TGTGCCAGCAGTGTCCAGGGATTCGACTATGGCTACACCTTC. The chain is built from TRBV28 and TRBJ1-2; D is perhaps TRBD1 (5 bases). V lost 5 bases, J lost 3 bases, and 13 bases lay in between. The CDR3 loop spans 14 amino acids. Germline CDR1 MDHEN, CDR2 SYDVKM.

V usage is TRBV6-4 and J usage is TRBJ1-2; 7 bases are a match to TRBD1. The V segment lost 3 bases and the J segment 4 bases; nucleotides outside the gene matches: 2. The CDR3 loop spans 13 amino acids. Germline lookup yields CDR1 MRHNA and CDR2 SNTAGT. DNA of the CDR3: TGTGCCAGCAGTGAGAACAGGGGCTATGGCTACACCTTC. Translating it yields CASSENRGYGYTF.

V and J are TRBV15 and TRBJ2-2; TRBD2 is a possible D gene (5 bases). Germline assignment: CDR1 LNHNV and CDR2 YYDKDF (reference sequence). The CDR3 is 16 amino acids. V lost 0 bases, J lost 1 base, and 9 bases lay in between. CDR3 DNA sequence: TGTGCCACCAGCAGAGATAGCGCAGGGAACACCGGGGAGCTGTTTTTT. Protein sequence: CATSRDSAGNTGELFF. Complete variable domain (other parts from reference TRBV15 and TRBJ2-2): DAMVIQNPRYQVTQFGKPVTLSCSQTLNHNVMYWYQQKSSQAPKLLFHYYDKDFNNEADTPDNFQSRRPNTSFCFLDIRSPGLGDTAMYLCATSRDSAGNTGELFFGEGSRLTVL.

The V and J genes are TRBV2 and TRBJ2-3; D ambiguous. This CDR3 is 13 amino acids long. The germline V gene has CDR1 SNHLY and CDR2 FYNNEI. The V end was cut by 1 base, the J end by 6 bases, with 8 bases between. Here the CDR3 reads CASSEGGTDTQYF. In DNA, the CDR3 is TGTGCCAGCAGTGAAGGGGGTACCGATACGCAGTATTTT.

The chain couples TRBV5-6 to TRBJ1-5, with D maybe TRBD1 (5 bases). Per the germline V gene, CDR1 is SGHDT and CDR2 is YYEEEE. The V end was cut by 2 bases, the J end by 5 bases, with 11 bases between. CDR3 length: 14 residues. CDR3 sequence (DNA): TGTGCCAGCAGCTTTGGGGGTGGGGATCAGCCCCAGCATTTT. Amino acid sequence: CASSFGGGDQPQHF.

The chain recombines TRBV5-6 with TRBJ2-4; 8 bases align to TRBD1. Germline-derived CDR1 and CDR2 are SGHDT and YYEEEE. The CDR3 has 14 amino acids. Trimming cost V 4 bases and J 6 bases; bases outside gene matches: 6. In nucleotides, the CDR3 is TGTGCCAGCAGCCAAGGACAGGGCACAAACATTCAGTACTTC. It is translated as CASSQGQGTNIQYF. The full variable domain, rest sourced from reference TRBV5-6 and TRBJ2-4, is DAGVTQSPTHLIKTRGQQVTLRCSPKSGHDTVSWYQQALGQGPQFIFQYYEEEERQRGNFPDRFSGHQFPNYSSELNVNALLLGDSALYLCASSQGQGTNIQYFGAGTRLSVL.

This clone showed up just a few times. The chain is built from TRBV4-2 and TRBJ2-7; D tentatively fits TRBD1 or TRBD2 (5 bases each). The CDR3 consists of 15 residues. Germline CDR1 reads LGHNA; CDR2 reads YNFKEQ. V was shortened by 1 base and J by 3 bases, with 13 bases between the two germline ends. CDR3 in amino acids: CASSQVLGTDYEQYF. Written as DNA, the CDR3 is TGTGCCAGCAGCCAAGTTCTCGGGACGGACTACGAGCAGTACTTC.

The chain couples TRBV7-2 to TRBJ2-7, with a tentative D call TRBD2 (6 bases). The V gene lost 5 bases and the J gene lost 1 base, with 18 bases spanning the gap. Germline CDR1 reads SGHTA; CDR2 reads FQGNSA. The CDR3 has 16 amino acids. CDR3 in amino acids: CASSPFGGGTSYEQYF. The CDR3 DNA reads as TGTGCCAGCAGCCCCTTTGGTGGGGGGACTTCCTACGAGCAGTACTTC.

This chain joins TRBV24-1 and TRBJ1-5; no reliable D call. Germline V gives CDR1 KGHDR, CDR2 SFDVKD. This CDR3 region has 13 residues. V dropped 5 bases and J dropped 5 bases, with 9 bases sitting between them. The CDR3 region has the DNA TGTGCCACCAGTGGAGGGTCCGATCAGCCCCAGCATTTT. Protein product: CATSGGSDQPQHF.